One and the same sample provided the 3 T cell receptor beta chains below, sequenced in a study of blood T cell repertoires in COVID-19. Produced via immunoSEQ multiplex PCR; TCRdb's table is partial and in-frame only. The table lists about 340,000 clones, roughly 90% of them singletons. Sequenced: peripheral blood. These receptors all come from a woman aged 55-70 years with COVID-19, enrolled during active disease.

This chain links TRBV3-1 (or the pseudogene TRBV3-2) with TRBJ2-3; D perhaps matches TRBD2 (5 bases). V was clipped by 5 bases and J by 4 bases, with 7 bases between them. In germline, CDR1 is LGHDT, CDR2 YNNKEL (reference sequence). The CDR3 totals 12 residues. CDR3 loop: CASSDGADTQYF. The CDR3 region has the DNA TGTGCCAGCAGCGACGGGGCAGATACGCAGTATTTT.

Concerning this clone: Mismatch with germline at one junction end may stem from a read error. This rearrangement joins TRBV19 to TRBJ2-7; 8 nucleotides agree with TRBD1. There are 14 residues in the CDR3. Germline CDR1 is LNHDA and CDR2 is SQIVND (reference sequence). CDR3 in amino acids: CASSPRDRSYEQYF. The CDR3 DNA sequence: TGTGCCAGTAGTCCTCGGGACAGGTCCTACGAGCAATACTTC.

This clone has a handful of counts. This chain uses TRBV11-2 with TRBJ2-5; the D gene is possibly TRBD1 (5 bases). The CDR3 has 13 residues. Germline V gene sequence: CDR1 SGHAT, CDR2 FQNNGV. V lost 3 bases and J lost 4, with 9 bases in between. The CDR3 DNA follows: TGTGCCAGCAGCTTCAGGGTTGCAGAGACCCAGTACTTC. Translating it yields CASSFRVAETQYF.